One and the same sample provided the 14 T cell receptor beta chains below, sequenced in a study of human T cells and chemical hapten exposure. As to time point: patch test 1, 2 weeks after DPC sensitization. Treatment indicated: therapeutic diphenylcyclopropenone sensitization with weekly scalp DPC. From the RACE reads, TCRdb called clonotypes with MiXCR, one entry per CDR3 protein. The top ten clones hold about 2.1% of a sample with under 450,000 distinct CDR3 sequences, about 4.4% of them seen once. The sample here was whole blood, taken in connection with sensitization to the hapten diphenylcyclopropenone (DPC). Source of these receptors: a woman aged 45-59 years with alopecia areata. Some clones in this sample may be carry-over from other donors' samples.

This clonotype was seen ten or more times. This rearrangement joins TRBV12-3 or TRBV12-4 to TRBJ2-5; D is perhaps TRBD1 (5 bases). This CDR3 has 13 amino acids. V was trimmed by 1 base and J by 3 bases, leaving 6 bases between them. The CDR3 is CASSLGQKETQYF. Here the CDR3 DNA reads TGTGCCAGCAGTTTAGGACAGAAAGAGACCCAGTACTTC.

This clonotype was counted ten times or more. V is TRBV29-1 and J is TRBJ2-1, with D unclear. Trimming removed 5 bases from V and 12 bases from J, with 14 bases in between. The CDR3 length is 11 residues. From germline, CDR1 is SQVTM and CDR2 ANQGSEA. The CDR3 coding sequence is TGCAGCGTTTTGAGTGCGCGTGGGCAGTTCTTC. Protein: CSVLSARGQFF.

This clonotype has at least ten counts. The rearrangement joins TRBV2 to TRBJ1-6; D not resolved. The CDR3 is made up of 12 amino acids. The ends were cut back, 6 bases at V and 10 bases at J, with 10 bases in the middle. The germline V gene encodes CDR1 SNHLY and CDR2 FYNNEI. The CDR3 reads CASSPFGSPLHF. CDR3 DNA: TGTGCCAGCAGCCCTTTCGGGTCACCCCTCCACTTT.

Here the CDR3 DNA reads TGCAGTGCTAGATCAGGACTAGACTACAATGAGCAGTTCTTC. Protein: CSARSGLDYNEQFF. The genes are TRBV20-1 and TRBJ2-1; 7 nucleotides match TRBD2. Trimming removed 2 bases from V and 3 bases from J; junction bases left unmatched: 4. Germline V gene lookup returns CDR1 DFQATT and CDR2 SNEGSKA (reference sequence). The CDR3 contains 14 residues.

The sample holds many counts of this clonotype. The chain recombines TRBV12-3 or TRBV12-4 with TRBJ1-4, with TRBD1 identical over 9 bases. CDR3 length: 14 amino acids. J gave up 7 bases and V 6 bases, and 6 bases lay outside the gene matches. The chain's CDR3 is CASSPGTGSEKLFF. The DNA of the CDR3 is TGTGCCAGCAGCCCCGGGACAGGGAGTGAAAAACTGTTTTTT.

In this sample, this clonotype turned up a few times. V and J are TRBV7-9 and TRBJ2-7; TRBD1 might be the D (6 bases). With 5 bases removed from V and 2 bases from J, the gap between germline ends came to 16 bases. This CDR3 region has 15 residues. Looked up from germline, CDR1 is SEHNR and CDR2 is FQNEAQ (reference sequence). CDR3 in amino acids: CASSIPGTQAYEQYF. The CDR3, as DNA: TGTGCCAGCAGCATCCCCGGGACACAAGCCTACGAGCAGTACTTC.

The gene calls are TRBV5-1 and TRBJ2-3; no clear D gene. The length of the CDR3 is 14 residues. Trimming took 2 bases from V and 2 from J, leaving 9 bases between them. The germline gives CDR1 SGHRS, CDR2 YFSETQ. The CDR3 DNA is TGCGCCAGCAGCTTACAGCAGGACACAGATACGCAGTATTTT. It yields the protein CASSLQQDTDTQYF.

This clonotype was counted many times. The rearrangement links TRBV9 to TRBJ2-1, with unresolved D. This CDR3 is 13 amino acids long. Per the germline V gene, CDR1 is SGDLS and CDR2 is YYNGEE. The V gene lost 7 bases and the J gene lost 8 bases, with 16 bases spanning the gap. CDR3 coding DNA: TGTGCCAGCTCCGGCTATCTAGTCGATGAGCAGTTCTTC. Amino acids: CASSGYLVDEQFF.

This clonotype came up many times. The chain employs TRBV9 and TRBJ1-1; 9 nucleotides match TRBD1. This CDR3 is 14 amino acids long. With 3 bases clipped from V and 10 bases from J, the junction kept 10 bases outside the gene matches. CDR1 and CDR2 (germline): SGDLS, YYNGEE. CDR3 region: CASSDPGQGSGAFF. The CDR3 DNA is TGTGCCAGCAGCGACCCGGGACAGGGTTCCGGAGCTTTCTTT.

At least ten counts were recorded for this clonotype. The chain is built from TRBV15 and TRBJ1-5; D might be TRBD1 (5 bases). The germline V gene encodes CDR1 LNHNV and CDR2 YYDKDF (reference sequence). The germline V and J ends were trimmed by 0 bases and 5 bases, with 17 bases remaining between them. The CDR3 spans 17 residues. CDR3 DNA: TGTGCCACCAGCAGAGATCTTACAGGAAAAAGGGATCAGCCCCAGCATTTT. Amino acids: CATSRDLTGKRDQPQHF.

Concerning this clonotype itself: A clone one base away is much larger, so this may be a read error. The J gene is TRBJ1-3, the V gene TRBV3-1; D is unresolved. The CDR3 is made up of 16 amino acids. In germline, CDR1 is LGHDT, CDR2 YNNKEL (reference sequence). V dropped 0 bases and J dropped 0 bases, with 9 bases sitting between them. The CDR3 DNA reads as TGTGCCAGCAGCCAAGACCCGACATACTCTGGAAACACCATATATTTT. It is translated as CASSQDPTYSGNTIYF.

This clonotype has more than one count but fewer than ten. The rearrangement links TRBV6-6 to TRBJ2-5; 7 bases map to TRBD2. V dropped 1 base and J dropped 5; count of bases not matched to a gene: 4. CDR1 is MNHNY and CDR2 is SVGAGI in the germline V gene (reference sequence). The CDR3 spans 14 residues. The CDR3 loop reads CASSYWEGMETQYF. In DNA, the CDR3 is TGTGCCAGCAGTTACTGGGAGGGAATGGAGACCCAGTACTTC.

This chain links TRBV20-1 with TRBJ1-5; D unresolved. The length of the CDR3 is 13 residues. The V and J ends lost 3 bases and 0 bases respectively, with 6 bases between them. The germline V gene has CDR1 DFQATT and CDR2 SNEGSKA (reference sequence). The CDR3 reads CSASPDSNQPQHF. Here the CDR3 DNA reads TGCAGTGCTAGTCCGGATAGCAATCAGCCCCAGCATTTT.

J is TRBJ2-7 and V is TRBV28, with a tentative D call TRBD2 (6 bases). This CDR3 is built from 16 residues. Germline V gene lookup returns CDR1 MDHEN and CDR2 SYDVKM. V dropped 5 bases and J dropped 0 bases, with 17 bases sitting between them. The CDR3 here is CASSPSGGTSSYEQYF. The CDR3, as DNA: TGTGCCAGCAGTCCATCTGGAGGGACGAGCTCCTACGAGCAGTACTTC. Based on the CDR3 plus reference TRBV28 and TRBJ2-7, the full variable domain is DVKVTQSSRYLVKRTGEKVFLECVQDMDHENMFWYRQDPGLGLRLIYFSYDVKMKEKGDIPEGYSVSREKKERFSLILESASTNQTSMYLCASSPSGGTSSYEQYFGPGTRLTVT.